Listed below are T cell receptor beta chains from one sample, sequenced in a study of control samples from healthy donors and cancer patients. Sequencing used immunoSEQ multiplex PCR; TCRdb keeps in-frame clones, though not all of them. The data show 100,000 to 150,000 clones, roughly 86% seen once. The sequenced sample was PBMCs. Receptor source: a man aged 45-65 years with head and neck cancer. CDR3s include the opening cysteine and the closing phenylalanine or tryptophan. D genes are given only for firm matches. Some rows mark clone size as missing; the rest say once, few, many or name a class of expanded clone.

clone_size | d_call | j_call | v_call | cdr3_nt | cdr3_aa
- | TRBD1 | TRBJ2-7 | TRBV12-3/TRBV12-4 | TGTGCCAGCAGTGGGACAGGGAGCTACGAGCAGTACTTC | CASSGTGSYEQYF
- | TRBD2 | TRBJ2-1 | TRBV24-1 | TGTGCCACCAGTGATACCCCTCTAGCGGGAGGGTACAATGAGCAGTTCTTC | CATSDTPLAGGYNEQFF
- | - | TRBJ2-1 | TRBV1 | TGCACCAGCAGCCTAACCTGGGACAGGACCAACAATGAGCAGTTCTTC | CTSSLTWDRTNNEQFF
few | - | TRBJ2-2 | TRBV12-5 | TGTGCTAGTGGTTTTGGGGGTGGAACCGGGGAGCTGTTTTTT | CASGFGGGTGELFF
- | TRBD1 | TRBJ1-1 | TRBV4-1 | TGCGCCAGCAGCCGATCCCGGGACAGGGGTCTGAACACTGAAGCTTTCTTT | CASSRSRDRGLNTEAFF
once | - | TRBJ2-2 | TRBV6-5 | TGTGCCAGCAGGAGGCAGGAGAACTCGCCCGGGGAGCTGTTTTTT | CASRRQENSPGELFF
- | - | TRBJ2-5 | TRBV5-4 | TGTGCCAGCAGCTTTCAAGGGGGGAACCAAGAGACCCAGTACTTC | CASSFQGGNQETQYF
once | - | TRBJ1-1 | TRBV10-3 | TGTGCCATCAGCACGGTGGTATCCGATATGGTATCTGAAGCTTTCTTT | CAISTVVSDMVSEAFF
- | - | TRBJ2-2 | TRBV11-2 | TGTGCCAGCAGCCCACATCCGACAGGGAACACCGGGGAGCTGTTTTTT | CASSPHPTGNTGELFF
- | TRBD1 | TRBJ1-4 | TRBV14 | TGTGCCAGCAGCAGGGGACAGCCAGGAGAAAAACTGTTTTTT | CASSRGQPGEKLFF
- | - | TRBJ1-4 | TRBV11-2 | TGTGCCAGCAGCCAGAGCGGCCAGGGCCAAAATGAAAAACTGTTTTTT | CASSQSGQGQNEKLFF
- | - | TRBJ1-1 | TRBV6-5 | TGTGCCAGCAGTTACGCAACTGAAGCTTTCTTT | CASSYATEAFF
- | - | TRBJ1-1 | TRBV6-5 | TGTGCCAGCACCTCCGTGAACACTGAAGCTTTCTTT | CASTSVNTEAFF
- | TRBD2 | TRBJ2-2 | TRBV7-3 | TGTGCCAGCAGCTTAAATAGCGGGTGGAACACCGGGGAGCTGTTTTTT | CASSLNSGWNTGELFF
- | TRBD1 | TRBJ1-2 | TRBV18 | TGTGCCAGCTCACCCACCTCCGTGACAGGGTATGGCTACACCTTC | CASSPTSVTGYGYTF
- | - | TRBJ1-3 | TRBV29-1 | TGCAGCGTTGCCTACACAGGCCTCTCTGGAAACACCATATATTTT | CSVAYTGLSGNTIYF
- | - | TRBJ2-1 | TRBV9 | TGTGCCAGCAGCCCCAAATTCTCCTACAATGAGCAGTTCTTC | CASSPKFSYNEQFF
- | TRBD2 | TRBJ2-1 | TRBV7-9 | TGTGCCAGCAGCACCGCGACGGGAGGGCTCAATGAGCAGTTCTTC | CASSTATGGLNEQFF
- | - | TRBJ1-2 | TRBV4-2 | TGTGCCAGCAGCCAAGATACCCGGGGAGATTACTATGGCTACACCTTC | CASSQDTRGDYYGYTF